A single sample gave rise to the 7 T cell receptor beta chains below, sequenced in a study of blood T cell repertoires in COVID-19. TCRdb's table, derived via immunoSEQ multiplex PCR, lists solely in-frame clones and lacks some. The sample includes roughly 66,000 clones, roughly 82% of them seen just once. The material sequenced was peripheral blood. Source of these receptors: a man between 60 and 70 years old with acute or convalescent COVID-19.

This rearrangement joins TRBV5-1 to TRBJ2-5; 12 positions match TRBD1. Germline CDR1 is SGHRS and CDR2 is YFSETQ. Trimming removed 3 bases from V and 4 bases from J; junction bases left unmatched: 7. The length of the CDR3 is 16 residues. The CDR3 reads CASSSGTGGEGETQYF. The DNA of the CDR3 is TGCGCCAGCAGCTCGGGGACAGGGGGCGAGGGAGAGACCCAGTACTTC.

V usage is TRBV5-6 and J usage is TRBJ2-7; D unclear. The ends were cut back, 4 bases at V and 7 bases at J, with 21 bases in the middle. The CDR3 totals 15 residues. Germline-derived CDR1 and CDR2 are SGHDT and YYEEEE. The CDR3 bases are TGTGCCAGCAGCCCATTCAATGCAGACTCTAGGGAGCAGTACGTC. Residues: CASSPFNADSREQYV.

This clone was seen only a few times. CDR3: CASSSDQAGTLHEQYF. The CDR3 DNA reads as TGTGCCAGCAGCTCTGACCAGGCGGGGACTCTCCACGAGCAGTACTTC. The chain links TRBV7-6 to TRBJ2-7; possibly TRBD2 for D (6 bases). V was trimmed by 4 bases and J by 5 bases, leaving 21 bases between them. The CDR3 contains 16 residues. CDR1 and CDR2 from the germline V gene are SGHVS and FNYEAQ.

The V and J genes are TRBV30 and TRBJ2-7, with 7 nucleotides matching TRBD2. The CDR3 spans 14 residues. The germline V gene has CDR1 GTSNPN and CDR2 SVGIG (reference sequence). The ends lost 1 base at V and 5 bases at J; junction bases unmatched: 8. This chain's CDR3 is CAWSALRTSDEQYV. CDR3 DNA sequence: TGTGCCTGGAGTGCCCTAAGAACTAGCGACGAGCAGTACGTC.

The genes are TRBV6-5 and TRBJ1-2; 10 nucleotides line up with TRBD1. Germline-derived CDR1 and CDR2 are MNHEY and SVGAGI. Germline trimming cut 7 bases from V and 4 bases from J; bases unmatched to any gene: 6. The CDR3 loop spans 14 amino acids. This CDR3 is CASTWDRGLYGYTF. The CDR3 DNA reads TGTGCCAGCACTTGGGACAGGGGCCTCTATGGCTACACCTTC.

V and J are TRBV5-6 and TRBJ1-1; possibly TRBD1 for D (5 bases). This CDR3 has 12 residues. Germline lookup yields CDR1 SGHDT and CDR2 YYEEEE. V lost 4 bases and J 8 bases, leaving 12 bases between the germline ends. CDR3: CASSPGGGEAFF. DNA of the CDR3: TGTGCCAGCAGCCCCGGGGGAGGGGAAGCTTTCTTT.

This clone has only a few counts. The V and J genes are TRBV19 and TRBJ1-4, with TRBD1 matching over 9 bases. Germline CDR1 and CDR2: LNHDA and SQIVND (reference sequence). This CDR3 comprises 15 residues. With 6 bases clipped from V and 3 bases from J, the junction kept 5 bases outside the gene matches. CDR3 nucleotides: TGTGCCAGTAGCGACAGGGGGTTTGCTAATGAAAAACTGTTTTTT. Residues: CASSDRGFANEKLFF.